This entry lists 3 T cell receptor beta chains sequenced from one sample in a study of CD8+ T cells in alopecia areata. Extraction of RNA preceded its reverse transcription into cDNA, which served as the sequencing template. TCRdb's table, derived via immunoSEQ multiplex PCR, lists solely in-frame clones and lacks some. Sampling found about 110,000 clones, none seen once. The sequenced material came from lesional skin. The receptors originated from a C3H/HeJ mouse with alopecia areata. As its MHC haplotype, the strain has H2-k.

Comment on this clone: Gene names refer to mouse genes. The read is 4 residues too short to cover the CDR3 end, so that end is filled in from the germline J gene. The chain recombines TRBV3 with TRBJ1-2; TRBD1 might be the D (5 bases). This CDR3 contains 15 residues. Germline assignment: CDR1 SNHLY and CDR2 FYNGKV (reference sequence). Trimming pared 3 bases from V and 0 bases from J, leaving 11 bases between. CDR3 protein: CASSLKGTANSDYTF. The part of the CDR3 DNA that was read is TGTGCCAGCAGCTTGAAGGGGACTGCAAACTCC. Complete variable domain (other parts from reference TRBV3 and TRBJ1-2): GPKVLQIPSHQIIDMGQMVTLNCDPVSNHLYFYWYKQILGQQMEFLVNFYNGKVMEKSKLFKDQFSVERPDGSYFTLKIQPTALEDSAVYFCASSLKGTANSDYTFGSGTRLLVI.

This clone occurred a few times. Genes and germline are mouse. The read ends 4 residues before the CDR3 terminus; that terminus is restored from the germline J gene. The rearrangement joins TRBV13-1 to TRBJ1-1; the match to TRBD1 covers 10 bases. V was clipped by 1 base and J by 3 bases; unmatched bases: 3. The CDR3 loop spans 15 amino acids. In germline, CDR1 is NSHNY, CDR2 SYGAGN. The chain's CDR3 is CASSDNGTGDTEVFF. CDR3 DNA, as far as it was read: TGTGCCAGCAGTGATAATGGGACAGGGGACACA.

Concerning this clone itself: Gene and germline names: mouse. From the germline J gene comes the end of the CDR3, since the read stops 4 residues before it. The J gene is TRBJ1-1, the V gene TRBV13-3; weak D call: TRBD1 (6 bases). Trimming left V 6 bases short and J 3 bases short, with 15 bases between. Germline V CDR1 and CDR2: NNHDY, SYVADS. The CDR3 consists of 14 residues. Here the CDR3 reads CASNNRDRYTEVFF. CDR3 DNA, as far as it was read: TGTGCCAGCAACAACAGGGATCGGTACACA.